The TCR beta chain under discussion was sequenced for a study of T-cell reconstitution after alpha-beta-depleted transplantation in children. Unique molecular identifiers were used in preparing the TCRbeta library. TCRdb re-called the PCR reads through MiXCR, storing one row per CDR3 protein. The data hold about 640,000 distinct CDR3 sequences, with around 16% observed a single time. Germline V gene sequence: CDR1 SEHNR, CDR2 FQNEAQ (reference sequence). Unmatched junction bases numbered 4, after V lost 5 bases and J lost 1 base. There are 15 residues in the CDR3. This clonotype was obtained from a human donor who donated a stem cell graft to a child with acute myeloid leukemia. Source: PBMCs from the stem cell graft donor, taken from the stem cell graft. This chain uses TRBV7-9 with TRBJ1-2; 10 bases fit TRBD1. Written as DNA, the CDR3 is TGTGCCAGCAGCGACGGACAGGGGGGTAACTATGGCTACACCTTC. Amino acids: CASSDGQGGNYGYTF. The full variable domain, rest sourced from reference TRBV7-9 and TRBJ1-2, is DTGVSQNPRHKITKRGQNVTFRCDPISEHNRLYWYRQTLGQGPEFLTYFQNEAQLEKSRLLSDRFSAERPKGSFSTLEIQRTEQGDSAMYLCASSDGQGGNYGYTFGSGTRLTVV.